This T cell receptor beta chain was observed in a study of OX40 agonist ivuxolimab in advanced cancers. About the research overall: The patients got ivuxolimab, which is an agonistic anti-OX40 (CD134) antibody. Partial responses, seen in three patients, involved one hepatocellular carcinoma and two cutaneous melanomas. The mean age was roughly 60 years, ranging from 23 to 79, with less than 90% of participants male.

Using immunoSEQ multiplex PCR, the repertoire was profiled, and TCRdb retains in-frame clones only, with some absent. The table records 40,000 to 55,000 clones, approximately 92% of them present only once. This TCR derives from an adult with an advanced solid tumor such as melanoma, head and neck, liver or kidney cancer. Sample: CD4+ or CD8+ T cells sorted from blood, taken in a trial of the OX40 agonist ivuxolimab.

The DNA for the CDR3 is TGTGCCAGTAGGGCTGCTAGCGGGGGTCTAACGGAGCAGTACTTC. It translates to CASRAASGGLTEQYF. The chain couples TRBV19 to TRBJ2-7; 10 bases line up with TRBD2. The CDR3 totals 15 residues. Germline assignment: CDR1 LNHDA and CDR2 SQIVND (reference sequence). V shed 6 bases and J 7 bases; nucleotides not matched to a gene: 12.